The source of this TCR beta chain is a study of beta chain features in type 1 diabetes. This clone has more than one count but fewer than ten. Its matching antigen is unknown. As every portion of the isolated RNA was reverse transcribed, the sequencing read expressed TCRB transcripts. Here immunoSEQ multiplex PCR was the method, and the copy in TCRdb shows in-frame clones only, minus some. The sample holds hundreds of thousands of clones; about an eighth are singletons and the top ten take approximately 0.021%. Donors underwent one heparinised blood draw, 95 to 150 mL on average. Study-level findings and limits: All four CD4+ subsets of Type 1 diabetes patients contained TCRB CDR3s that were moderately but significantly shorter. The naive, central memory and Treg TCRB repertoires of patients appeared to be more similar to one another than those of healthy donors. Sequencing used cDNA, and cells with high TCR expression could therefore be over-represented. A possible short-template PCR bias applies equally to patients and controls.

The TCR originated in a man between 18 and 29 years old with type 1 diabetes. Sequencing input: naive CD4+ T cells from blood.

The DNA for the CDR3 is TGTGCCAGCAGCCTGGCAGGGGGGCCGACCTACGAGCAGTACTTC. This translates into CASSLAGGPTYEQYF. The chain links TRBV4-2 to TRBJ2-7; weak D call: TRBD1 (7 bases). Trimming cost V 4 bases and J 2 bases, with 15 bases left between them. CDR1 is LGHNA, CDR2 YNFKEQ, per germline. The CDR3 totals 15 residues.